A single sample is the source of the 14 T cell receptor beta chains below, sequenced in a study of T cells in Graves' hyperthyroidism and ophthalmopathy. Amplified regions were TCR beta CDR3 sequences from RNA transcripts. First-round RT-PCR with HTBI primers amplified the TCR CDR3 region. TCRdb passed the multiplex PCR reads through MiXCR, listing each CDR3 protein once. The table lists under 65,000 distinct CDR3 sequences, around 50% of them singletons. The sequenced material came from blood. The origin of the receptors is a woman aged 55-69 years with Graves' ophthalmopathy.

This clonotype appeared many times. V is TRBV15 and J is TRBJ2-1; 7 bases align to TRBD1. V was pared by 0 bases and J by 9 bases, with 2 bases of the junction left unmatched. This CDR3 is 13 amino acids long. In germline, CDR1 is LNHNV, CDR2 YYDKDF (reference sequence). For the CDR3, the DNA is TGTGCCACCAGCAGAGATAACAGGGGTGAGCAGTTCTTC. This translates into CATSRDNRGEQFF. Drawing the rest from reference TRBV15 and TRBJ2-1, the complete variable domain is DAMVIQNPRYQVTQFGKPVTLSCSQTLNHNVMYWYQQKSSQAPKLLFHYYDKDFNNEADTPDNFQSRRPNTSFCFLDIRSPGLGDTAMYLCATSRDNRGEQFFGPGTRLTVL.

Notes on this clonotype: With a much larger clone just one base away, this may be a read error. The genes are TRBV12-3 or TRBV12-4 and TRBJ2-7, with D maybe TRBD2 (5 bases). The CDR3 is 11 residues long. The CDR3: CTSSLAHEQYF. The CDR3 DNA reads as TGTACCAGCAGTTTAGCGCACGAGCAGTACTTC.

This clonotype was counted ten times or more. The chain has TRBV15 and TRBJ1-5; 8 nucleotides line up with TRBD1. Germline CDR1 reads LNHNV; CDR2 reads YYDKDF (reference sequence). Trimming at V came to 3 bases and at J to 3 bases, leaving 4 bases not matched to a gene. This CDR3 contains 15 residues. CDR3 residues: CATSRDRAPNQPQHF. The CDR3 DNA reads as TGTGCCACCAGCAGGGACAGGGCCCCCAATCAGCCCCAGCATTTT.

This clonotype was detected many times. The chain joins TRBV6-5 to TRBJ2-3, with a tentative D call TRBD2 (5 bases). The CDR3 spans 15 residues. The V gene lost 5 bases and the J gene lost 0 bases, with 12 bases spanning the gap. The germline CDR1 and CDR2 sequences are MNHEY and SVGAGI. In DNA form, the CDR3 reads TGTGCCAGCAGTACCCTGAGGACTAGCACAGATACGCAGTATTTT. Translating gives CASSTLRTSTDTQYF.

A few counts support this clonotype. V is TRBV24-1 and J is TRBJ2-3, with unresolved D. The V and J ends lost 0 bases and 1 base respectively, with 1 base between them. The germline V gene encodes CDR1 KGHDR and CDR2 SFDVKD. The CDR3 consists of 13 residues. The CDR3: CATSDLGTDTQYF. In DNA form, the CDR3 reads TGTGCCACCAGTGATTTGGGCACAGATACGCAGTATTTT.

The chain combines TRBV2 with TRBJ1-2; 8 nucleotides align to TRBD1. V lost 7 bases to trimming and J lost 8 bases; unmatched junction nucleotides: 9. This CDR3 is built from 13 residues. Germline V CDR1 and CDR2: SNHLY, FYNNEI. The CDR3 coding sequence is TGTGCCAGCACCCCGACAGGGGCAGGAGGCTACACCTTC. This gives the protein CASTPTGAGGYTF.

This chain links TRBV19 with TRBJ2-5, with a tentative D call TRBD1 (5 bases). From germline, CDR1 is LNHDA and CDR2 SQIVND (reference sequence). V lost 8 bases and J 4 bases, leaving 17 bases between the germline ends. CDR3 length: 14 residues. The CDR3 sequence is CASSPRVTGETQYF. CDR3 bases: TGTGCCAGTTCCCCAAGAGTCACAGGAGAGACCCAGTACTTC.

Comment on this clonotype: At one end the junction does not follow the germline gene, possibly because of a read error. This chain joins TRBV29-1 and TRBJ1-5, with D possibly being TRBD1 (5 bases). The CDR3 loop spans 14 amino acids. The germline CDR1 and CDR2 sequences are SQVTM and ANQGSEA. CDR3 residues: CSVDIPSYNEPQHF. Written as DNA, the CDR3 is TGCAGCGTGGACATTCCCTCCTACAATGAGCCCCAGCATTTT.

This clonotype was seen many times. This may come from a read error, since a much larger clone is one base off. The CDR3 here is CASRMRAYEQYF. The CDR3 region has the DNA TGTGCCAGCAGGATGAGGGCCTACGAGCAGTACTTC. The chain has TRBV3-2 and TRBJ2-7; TRBD2, as called in the table, went unchecked against the DNA. TRBV3-2 is a documented pseudogene. CDR3 length equals 12 residues.

This sequence joins TRBV20-1 and TRBJ1-3; D unclear. The germline V gene encodes CDR1 DFQATT and CDR2 SNEGSKA (reference sequence). The CDR3 is 11 amino acids. V lost 0 bases and J 3 bases, leaving 0 bases between the germline ends. The CDR3 reads CSARDGNTIYF. The DNA of the CDR3 is TGCAGTGCTAGAGATGGAAACACCATATATTTT.

The J gene is TRBJ2-7, the V gene TRBV11-1; 7 bases are shared with TRBD1. Germline trimming cut 4 bases from V and 3 bases from J; bases unmatched to any gene: 6. The CDR3 totals 14 residues. Germline V gives CDR1 SGHAT, CDR2 FQDESV (reference sequence). The CDR3: CASSSSGTDYEQYF. The CDR3 nucleotides are TGTGCCAGCAGCTCCTCCGGGACAGACTACGAGCAGTACTTC.

This clonotype appeared many times. V usage is TRBV6-1 and J usage is TRBJ2-3; either TRBD1 or TRBD2 may supply D (7 bases each). V was shortened by 2 bases and J by 4 bases, with 13 bases between the two germline ends. The CDR3 runs to 15 residues. CDR1 and CDR2 (germline): MNHNS, SASEGT. The chain's CDR3 is CASSEWEGAADTQYF. The CDR3 DNA is TGTGCCAGCAGTGAATGGGAGGGGGCGGCAGATACGCAGTATTTT.

This sequence joins TRBV10-3 and TRBJ2-7; 11 bases match TRBD2. Per germline, CDR1 ENHRY and CDR2 SYGVKD. CDR3 length equals 14 residues. Losses at the gene ends were 11 bases for V and 4 bases for J; bases not matched to a gene: 10. As DNA, the CDR3 is TGTGCCGTCAAGGGACTAGCGGACCTTTACGAGCAGTACTTC. Translated, it gives CAVKGLADLYEQYF.

This clonotype occurred once. The rearrangement uses TRBV7-9 and TRBJ1-2; the D gene is possibly TRBD1 (5 bases). The CDR3 spans 15 residues. Per the germline V gene, CDR1 is SEHNR and CDR2 is FQNEAQ (reference sequence). V was cut by 5 bases and J by 4 bases, with 17 bases left in between. The CDR3 nucleotides read TGTGCCAGCAGCCTCCCGGCAGGGAACGGCTATGGCTACACCTTC. Translation: CASSLPAGNGYGYTF.